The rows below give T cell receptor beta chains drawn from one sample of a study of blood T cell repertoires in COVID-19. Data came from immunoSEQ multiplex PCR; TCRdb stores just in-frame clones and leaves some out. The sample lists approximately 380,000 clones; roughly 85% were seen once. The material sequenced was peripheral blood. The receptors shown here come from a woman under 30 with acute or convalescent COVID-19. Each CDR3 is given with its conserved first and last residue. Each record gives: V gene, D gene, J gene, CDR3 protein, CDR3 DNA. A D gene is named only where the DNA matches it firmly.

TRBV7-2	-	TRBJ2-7	CASSTQTGLAYEQYF	TGTGCCAGCAGCACCCAGACAGGTTTAGCCTACGAGCAGTACTTC
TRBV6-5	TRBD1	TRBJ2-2	CASRRQGSTDGELFF	TGTGCCAGCAGGAGACAGGGGTCCACCGACGGGGAGCTGTTTTTT
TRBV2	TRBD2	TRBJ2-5	CASSDSGTSGGETQYF	TGTGCCAGCAGTGACTCCGGGACTAGCGGGGGCGAGACCCAGTACTTC
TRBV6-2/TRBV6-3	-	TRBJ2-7	CASSSGLTSFYEQYF	TGTGCCAGCAGTTCGGGACTCACCTCTTTTTACGAGCAGTACTTC
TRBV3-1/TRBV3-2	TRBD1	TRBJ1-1	CASSERQGVNGINTEAFF	TGTGCCAGCAGCGAACGTCAGGGGGTAAACGGGATTAACACTGAAGCTTTCTTT
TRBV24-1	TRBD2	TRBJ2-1	CATSDFTAGLGNEQFF	TGTGCCACCAGTGATTTCACAGCGGGGTTGGGTAATGAGCAGTTCTTC
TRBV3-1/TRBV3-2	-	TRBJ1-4	CASHAAGYEKLFF	TGTGCCAGTCACGCCGCGGGGTATGAAAAACTGTTTTTT
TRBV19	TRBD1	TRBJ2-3	CASSKHRGYTDTQYF	TGTGCCAGTAGTAAGCACAGGGGATACACAGATACGCAGTATTTT
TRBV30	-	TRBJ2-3	CAWSAGRDTQYF	TGTGCCTGGAGTGCGGGGAGGGATACGCAGTATTTT
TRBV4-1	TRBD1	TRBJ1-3	CASSGRQGLRSGNTIYF	TGCGCCAGCAGCGGACGACAGGGACTTCGCTCTGGAAACACCATATATTTT
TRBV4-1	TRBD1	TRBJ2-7	CASSQDHSPGTGSYEQYF	TGCGCCAGCAGCCAAGATCATTCCCCCGGGACAGGCTCCTACGAGCAGTACTTC
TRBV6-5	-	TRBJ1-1	CASSYDSPNTEAFF	TGTGCCAGCAGTTACGACAGCCCGAACACTGAAGCTTTCTTT
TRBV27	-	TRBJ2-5	CASSYGGRQETQYF	TGTGCCAGCAGTTACGGGGGGCGGCAAGAGACCCAGTACTTC
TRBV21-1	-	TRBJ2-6	CASSKRWGQRPPAGANVLTF	TGTGCCAGCAGCAAAAGATGGGGACAGCGACCCCCGGCTGGGGCCAACGTCCTGACTTTC
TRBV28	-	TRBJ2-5	CASSLAGETQYF	TGTGCCAGCAGTTTAGCAGGGGAGACCCAGTACTTC
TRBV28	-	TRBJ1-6	CASRLLRNSPLHF	TGTGCCAGCAGATTGCTTAGAAACTCACCCCTCCACTTT
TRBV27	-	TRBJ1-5	CASSLLNSNQPQHF	TGTGCCAGCAGTTTACTAAATAGCAATCAGCCCCAGCATTTT